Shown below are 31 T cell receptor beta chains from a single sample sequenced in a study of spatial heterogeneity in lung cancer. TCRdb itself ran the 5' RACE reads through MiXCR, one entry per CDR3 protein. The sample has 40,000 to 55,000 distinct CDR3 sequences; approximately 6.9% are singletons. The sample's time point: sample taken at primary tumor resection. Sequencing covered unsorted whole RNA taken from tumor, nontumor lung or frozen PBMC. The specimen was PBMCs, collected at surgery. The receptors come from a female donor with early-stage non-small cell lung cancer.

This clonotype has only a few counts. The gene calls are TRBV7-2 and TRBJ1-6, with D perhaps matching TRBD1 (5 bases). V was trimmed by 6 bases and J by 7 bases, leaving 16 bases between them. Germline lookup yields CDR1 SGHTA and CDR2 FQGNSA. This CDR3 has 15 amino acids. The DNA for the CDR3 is TGTGCCAGCAGAGAGCAGGGAGTGGGCAATTCACCCCTCCACTTT. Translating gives CASREQGVGNSPLHF.

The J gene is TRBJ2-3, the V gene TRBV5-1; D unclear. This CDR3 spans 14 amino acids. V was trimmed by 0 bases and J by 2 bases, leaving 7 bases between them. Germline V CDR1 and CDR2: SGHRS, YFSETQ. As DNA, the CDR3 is TGCGCCAGCAGCTTGGGGGATACCACAGATACGCAGTATTTT. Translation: CASSLGDTTDTQYF.

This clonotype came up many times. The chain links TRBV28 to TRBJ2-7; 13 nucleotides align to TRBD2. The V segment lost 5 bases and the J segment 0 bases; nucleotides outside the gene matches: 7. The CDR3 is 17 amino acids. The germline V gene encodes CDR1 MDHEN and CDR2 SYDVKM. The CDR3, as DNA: TGTGCCAGCAGTGGACTAGCGGGGGACAGGAGCTCCTACGAGCAGTACTTC. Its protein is CASSGLAGDRSSYEQYF.

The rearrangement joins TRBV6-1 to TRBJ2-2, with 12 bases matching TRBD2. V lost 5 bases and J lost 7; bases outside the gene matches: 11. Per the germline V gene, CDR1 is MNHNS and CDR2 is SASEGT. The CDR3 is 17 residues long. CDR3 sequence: CASSPRLAGATGGELFF. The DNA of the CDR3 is TGTGCCAGCAGTCCGAGACTAGCGGGGGCTACCGGCGGGGAGCTGTTTTTT.

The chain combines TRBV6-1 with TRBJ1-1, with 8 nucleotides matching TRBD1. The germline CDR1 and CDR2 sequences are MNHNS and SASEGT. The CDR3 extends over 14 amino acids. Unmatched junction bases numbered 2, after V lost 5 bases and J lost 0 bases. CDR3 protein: CASSMTGVNTEAFF. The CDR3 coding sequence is TGTGCCAGCAGTATGACAGGGGTGAACACTGAAGCTTTCTTT.

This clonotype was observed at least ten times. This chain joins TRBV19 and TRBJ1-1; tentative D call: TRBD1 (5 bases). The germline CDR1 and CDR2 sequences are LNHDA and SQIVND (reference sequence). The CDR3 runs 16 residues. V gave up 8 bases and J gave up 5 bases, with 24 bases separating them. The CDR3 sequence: CASRSPGDSRGTEAFF. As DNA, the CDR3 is TGTGCCAGTCGTTCTCCGGGCGACAGCCGAGGGACTGAAGCTTTCTTT.

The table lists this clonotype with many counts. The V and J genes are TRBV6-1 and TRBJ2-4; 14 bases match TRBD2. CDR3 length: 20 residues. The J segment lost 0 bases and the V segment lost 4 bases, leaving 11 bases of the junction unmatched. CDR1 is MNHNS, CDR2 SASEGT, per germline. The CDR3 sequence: CASSGSTSGGAFIAKNIQYF. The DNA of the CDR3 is TGTGCCAGCAGTGGCTCGACTAGCGGGGGGGCTTTTATAGCCAAAAACATTCAGTACTTC.

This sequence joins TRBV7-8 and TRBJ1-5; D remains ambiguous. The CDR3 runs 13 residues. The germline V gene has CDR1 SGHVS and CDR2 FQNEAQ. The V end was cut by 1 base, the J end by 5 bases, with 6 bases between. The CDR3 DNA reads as TGTGCCAGCAGCTTAGAACGGGATCAGCCCCAGCATTTT. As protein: CASSLERDQPQHF. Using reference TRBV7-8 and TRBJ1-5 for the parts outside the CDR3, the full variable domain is GAGVSQSPRYKVAKRGQDVALRCDPISGHVSLFWYQQALGQGPEFLTYFQNEAQLDKSGLPSDRFFAERPEGSVSTLKIQRTQQEDSAVYLCASSLERDQPQHFGDGTRLSIL.

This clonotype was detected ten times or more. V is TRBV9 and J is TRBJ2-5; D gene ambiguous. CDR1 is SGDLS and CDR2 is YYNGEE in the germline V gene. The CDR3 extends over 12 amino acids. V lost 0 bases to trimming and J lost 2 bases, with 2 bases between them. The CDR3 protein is CASSVAQETQYF. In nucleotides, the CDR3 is TGTGCCAGCAGCGTAGCACAAGAGACCCAGTACTTC.

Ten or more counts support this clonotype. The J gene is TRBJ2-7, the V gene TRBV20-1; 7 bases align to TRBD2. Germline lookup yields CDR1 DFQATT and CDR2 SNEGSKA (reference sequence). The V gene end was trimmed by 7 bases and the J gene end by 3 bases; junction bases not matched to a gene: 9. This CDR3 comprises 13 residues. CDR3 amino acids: CSGGRGGLYEQYF. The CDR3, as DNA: TGCAGTGGGGGGAGGGGAGGCCTCTACGAGCAGTACTTC.

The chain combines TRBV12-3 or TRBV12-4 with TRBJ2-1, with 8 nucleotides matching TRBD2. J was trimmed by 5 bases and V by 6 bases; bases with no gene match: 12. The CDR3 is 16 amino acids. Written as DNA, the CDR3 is TGTGCCAGCAGCCGTTGGGAGCGGGGGATTGACAATGAGCAGTTCTTC. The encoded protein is CASSRWERGIDNEQFF.

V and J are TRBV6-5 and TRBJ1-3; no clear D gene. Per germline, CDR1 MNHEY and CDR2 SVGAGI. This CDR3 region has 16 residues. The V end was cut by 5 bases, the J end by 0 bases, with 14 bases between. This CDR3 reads CASSTGVTSSGNTIYF. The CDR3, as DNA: TGTGCCAGCAGTACCGGGGTCACCAGCTCTGGAAACACCATATATTTT.

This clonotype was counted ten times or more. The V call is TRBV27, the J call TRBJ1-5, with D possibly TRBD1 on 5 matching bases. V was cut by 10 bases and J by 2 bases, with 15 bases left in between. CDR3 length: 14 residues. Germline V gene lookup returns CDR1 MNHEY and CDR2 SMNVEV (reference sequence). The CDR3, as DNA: TGTGCCACTCGTTATGGGGCAGGCAATCAGCCCCAGCATTTT. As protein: CATRYGAGNQPQHF.

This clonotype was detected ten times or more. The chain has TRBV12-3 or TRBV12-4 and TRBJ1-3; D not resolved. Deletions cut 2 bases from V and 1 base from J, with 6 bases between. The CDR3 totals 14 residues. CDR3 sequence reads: CASSLRPSGNTIYF. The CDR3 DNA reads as TGTGCCAGCAGTTTACGCCCGTCTGGAAACACCATATATTTT.

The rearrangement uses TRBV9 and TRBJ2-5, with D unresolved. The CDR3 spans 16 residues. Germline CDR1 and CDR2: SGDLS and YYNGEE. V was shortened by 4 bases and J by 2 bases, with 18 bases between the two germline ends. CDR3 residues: CASSLPRSSQQETQYF. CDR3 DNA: TGTGCCAGCAGCCTCCCGCGAAGTTCTCAACAAGAGACCCAGTACTTC.

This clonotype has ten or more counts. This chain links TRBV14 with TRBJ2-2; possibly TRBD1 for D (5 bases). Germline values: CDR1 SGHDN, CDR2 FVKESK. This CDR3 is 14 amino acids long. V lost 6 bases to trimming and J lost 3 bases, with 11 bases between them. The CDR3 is CASRDKSYTGELFF. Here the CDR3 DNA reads TGTGCCAGCAGGGACAAATCATACACCGGGGAGCTGTTTTTT. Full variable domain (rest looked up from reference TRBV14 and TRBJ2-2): EAGVTQFPSHSVIEKGQTVTLRCDPISGHDNLYWYRRVMGKEIKFLLHFVKESKQDESGMPNNRFLAERTGGTYSTLKVQPAELEDSGVYFCASRDKSYTGELFFGEGSRLTVL.

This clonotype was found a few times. The CDR3 DNA reads TGCGCCAGCAGCTTGGGCCCAGGCCCCGACGAGACCCAGTACTTC. Translated: CASSLGPGPDETQYF. The V call is TRBV5-1, the J call TRBJ2-5, with no clear D. Looked up from germline, CDR1 is SGHRS and CDR2 is YFSETQ. Trimming removed 0 bases from V and 5 bases from J, with 14 bases in between. This CDR3 contains 15 residues.

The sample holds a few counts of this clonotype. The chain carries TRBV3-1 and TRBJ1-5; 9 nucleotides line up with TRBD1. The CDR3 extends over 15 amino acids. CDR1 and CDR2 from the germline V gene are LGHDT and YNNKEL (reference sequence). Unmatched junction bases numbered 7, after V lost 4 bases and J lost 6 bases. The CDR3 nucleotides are TGTGCCAGCAGCCTCACAGGGGGCTTATCTCAGCCCCAGCATTTT. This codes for CASSLTGGLSQPQHF. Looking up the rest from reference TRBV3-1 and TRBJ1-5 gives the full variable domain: DTAVSQTPKYLVTQMGNDKSIKCEQNLGHDTMYWYKQDSKKFLKIMFSYNNKELIINETVPNRFSPKSPDKAHLNLHINSLELGDSAVYFCASSLTGGLSQPQHFGDGTRLSIL.

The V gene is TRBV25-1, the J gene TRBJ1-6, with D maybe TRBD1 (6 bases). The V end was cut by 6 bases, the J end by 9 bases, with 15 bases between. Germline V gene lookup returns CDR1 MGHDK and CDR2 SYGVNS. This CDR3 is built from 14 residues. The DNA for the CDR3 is TGTGCCAGCAGCCTCCGGAGGGGGATTTCACCCCTCCACTTT. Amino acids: CASSLRRGISPLHF.

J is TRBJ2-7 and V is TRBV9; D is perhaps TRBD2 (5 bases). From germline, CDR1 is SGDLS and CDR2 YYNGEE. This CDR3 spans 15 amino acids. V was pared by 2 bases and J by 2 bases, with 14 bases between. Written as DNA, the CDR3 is TGTGCCAGCAGCGTGGGGAGCGGATATACCTACGAGCAGTACTTC. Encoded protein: CASSVGSGYTYEQYF.

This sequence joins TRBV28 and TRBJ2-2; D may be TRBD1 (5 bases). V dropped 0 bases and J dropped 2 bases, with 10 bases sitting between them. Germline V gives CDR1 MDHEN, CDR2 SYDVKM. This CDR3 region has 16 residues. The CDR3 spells CASSLWAGLNTGELFF. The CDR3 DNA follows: TGTGCCAGCAGTTTATGGGCAGGGCTTAACACCGGGGAGCTGTTTTTT.

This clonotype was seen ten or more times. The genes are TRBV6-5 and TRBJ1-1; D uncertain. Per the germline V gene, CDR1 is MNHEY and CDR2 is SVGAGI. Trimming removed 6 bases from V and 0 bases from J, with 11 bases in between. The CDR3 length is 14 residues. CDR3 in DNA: TGTGCCAGCAGCTCCCCGGCGGTGAACACTGAAGCTTTCTTT. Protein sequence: CASSSPAVNTEAFF.

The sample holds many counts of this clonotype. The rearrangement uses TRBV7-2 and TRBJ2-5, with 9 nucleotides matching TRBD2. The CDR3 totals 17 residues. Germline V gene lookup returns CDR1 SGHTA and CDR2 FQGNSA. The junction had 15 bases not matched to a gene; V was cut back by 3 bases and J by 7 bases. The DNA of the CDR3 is TGTGCCAGCAGCTTGTCTACGGGCGGGGGGGCCCCAGGGACCCAGTACTTC. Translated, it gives CASSLSTGGGAPGTQYF.

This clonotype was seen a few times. The CDR3 sequence is CASSLVRTGNEQFF. For the CDR3, the DNA is TGTGCCAGCAGCTTAGTGCGGACAGGAAATGAGCAGTTCTTC. The chain couples TRBV7-2 to TRBJ2-1, with 7 bases lining up with TRBD1. Per germline, CDR1 SGHTA and CDR2 FQGNSA. The CDR3 is 14 residues long. J gave up 7 bases and V 1 base, and 4 bases lay outside the gene matches.

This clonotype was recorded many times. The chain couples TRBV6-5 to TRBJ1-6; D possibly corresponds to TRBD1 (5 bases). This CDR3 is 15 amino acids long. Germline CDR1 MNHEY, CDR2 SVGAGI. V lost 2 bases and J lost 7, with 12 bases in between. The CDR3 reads CASSYTRGSNSPLHF. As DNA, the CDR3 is TGTGCCAGCAGTTACACCCGGGGGTCGAATTCACCCCTCCACTTT.

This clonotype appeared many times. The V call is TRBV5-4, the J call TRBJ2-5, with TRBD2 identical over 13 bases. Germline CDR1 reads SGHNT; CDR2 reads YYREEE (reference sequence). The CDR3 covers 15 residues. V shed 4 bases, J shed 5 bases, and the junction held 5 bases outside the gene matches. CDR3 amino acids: CASSGLAGARETQYF. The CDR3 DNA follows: TGTGCCAGCAGCGGACTAGCGGGAGCGCGGGAGACCCAGTACTTC.

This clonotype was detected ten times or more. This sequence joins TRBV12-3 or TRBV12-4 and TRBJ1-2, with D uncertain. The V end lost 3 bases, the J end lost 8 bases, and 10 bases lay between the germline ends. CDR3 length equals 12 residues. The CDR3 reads CASSLVGSGYTF. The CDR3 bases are TGTGCCAGCAGTTTGGTCGGGAGCGGCTACACCTTC.

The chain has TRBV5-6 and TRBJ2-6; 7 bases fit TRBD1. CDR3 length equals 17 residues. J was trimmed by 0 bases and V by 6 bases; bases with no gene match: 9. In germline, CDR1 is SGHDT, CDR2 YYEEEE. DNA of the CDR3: TGTGCCAGCACCACGGACAGGTCTACCTCTGGGGCCAACGTCCTGACTTTC. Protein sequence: CASTTDRSTSGANVLTF.

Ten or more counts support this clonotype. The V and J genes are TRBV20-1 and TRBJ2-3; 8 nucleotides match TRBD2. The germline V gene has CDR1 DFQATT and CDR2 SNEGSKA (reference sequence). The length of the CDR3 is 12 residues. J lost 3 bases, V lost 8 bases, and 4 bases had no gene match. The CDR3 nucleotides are TGCAGTAGCGGGGGACGGACAGATACGCAGTATTTT. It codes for CSSGGRTDTQYF.

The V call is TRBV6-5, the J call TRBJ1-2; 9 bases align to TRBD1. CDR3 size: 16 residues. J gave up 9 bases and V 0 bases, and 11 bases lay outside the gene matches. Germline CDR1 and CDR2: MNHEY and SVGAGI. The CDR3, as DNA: TGTGCCAGCAGTTACTCTGACGCCCCGGGACAGGGACGCTACACCTTC. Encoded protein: CASSYSDAPGQGRYTF.

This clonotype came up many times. In DNA, the CDR3 is TGTGCCAGCAGCCCCCGCCCGGGGGCGCGGAATCAGCCCCAGCATTTT. Encoded protein: CASSPRPGARNQPQHF. This sequence joins TRBV3-1 and TRBJ1-5; D may be TRBD1 (6 bases). The germline gives CDR1 LGHDT, CDR2 YNNKEL (reference sequence). The CDR3 loop spans 16 amino acids. Trimming removed 4 bases from V and 4 bases from J, with 17 bases in between.